This T cell receptor beta chain came from a study of blood T cells in healthy people across ages. A second PCR of 7 to 11 cycles used a sample-barcoded 5' primer and a J-beta primer mix. Through a template-switch adaptor with 12 random nucleotides, each cDNA molecule received a tag. Each CDR3 protein is one row after TCRdb ran MiXCR on the 5' RACE reads. The table has around 500,000 distinct CDR3 sequences, approximately 26% seen once. CDR1 SQVTM and CDR2 ANQGSEA come from the germline V gene. The CDR3 is 16 residues long. The V end lost 4 bases, the J end lost 0 bases, and 18 bases lay between the germline ends. General study results and limits: Both naive CD4+ cell counts and diversity were greater in long-lived donors than in aged donors.

This clonotype was picked up a small number of times. Its matching antigen is unknown. The same sample was also used in a study of T cells of mothers and their children. That work states: Biologically related mothers and children overlapped slightly more than unrelated pairs, a non-significant difference.

The chain combines TRBV29-1 with TRBJ2-5; D is undetermined. The sample was blood. This TCR came from a boy younger than 10 in good health. The DNA of the CDR3 is TGCAGCGTTGGGAGTGGAAAGGGAACGTACCAAGAGACCCAGTACTTC. Its protein product is CSVGSGKGTYQETQYF.